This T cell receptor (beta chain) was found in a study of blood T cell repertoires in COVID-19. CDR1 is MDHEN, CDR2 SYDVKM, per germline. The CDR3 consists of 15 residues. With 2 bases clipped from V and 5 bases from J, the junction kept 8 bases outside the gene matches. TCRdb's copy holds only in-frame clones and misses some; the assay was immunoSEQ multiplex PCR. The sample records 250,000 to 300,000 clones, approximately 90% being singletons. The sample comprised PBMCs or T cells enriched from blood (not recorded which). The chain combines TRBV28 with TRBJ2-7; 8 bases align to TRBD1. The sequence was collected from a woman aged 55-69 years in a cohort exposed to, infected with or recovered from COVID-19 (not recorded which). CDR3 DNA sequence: TGTGCCAGCAGTTTACGAACAGGGGGTAAAAACGAGCAGTACTTC. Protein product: CASSLRTGGKNEQYF.